This TCR beta chain was found in a study of patients and donors after allogeneic stem cell transplantation (TCRdb year 2020). Via the germline V gene (reference sequence), CDR1 is GTSNPN and CDR2 SVGIG. V is shortened by 1 base, J by 6 bases, and the region joining them spans 10 bases. The cysteine opens and the phenylalanine closes a CDR3 of 12 amino acids. Of the read, only the CDR3 DNA is kept; its 36 bases are in frame from base 1. A remark on this clonotype: No cognate antigen has been identified for it. Base qualities are missing; no much larger clone stands one base away.

Receptor amplification or capture employed RT-PCR. The instrument given in TCRdb is NextSeq 550. Using fastp trimming at Q25 and MiXCR clonotype assembly, TCRdb reanalyzed the public sequencing data and kept in-frame beta chains. Rows merge per CDR3 protein into single entries with the most common DNA and genes. Recorded for this sample are about a million distinct CDR3 sequences; under 20% of them occurred a single time. The ten largest clonotypes hold roughly 6% of the sample. The TCR originated in a human donor who was either an allogeneic HSCT recipient or a stem cell or donor lymphocyte infusion donor (not recorded which). It is not recorded whose cells these are; they may come from a transplant donor. Rearrangement joined TRBV30 to TRBJ2-7; the D segment could be TRBD1, given 5 matching bases. Sequencing was performed on blood, either unsorted or a sorted T cell fraction (not recorded which). The CDR3 reads CAWSGRGIEQYF. The sequenced DNA is TGTGCCTGGAGTGGAAGGGGCATCGAGCAGTACTTC.